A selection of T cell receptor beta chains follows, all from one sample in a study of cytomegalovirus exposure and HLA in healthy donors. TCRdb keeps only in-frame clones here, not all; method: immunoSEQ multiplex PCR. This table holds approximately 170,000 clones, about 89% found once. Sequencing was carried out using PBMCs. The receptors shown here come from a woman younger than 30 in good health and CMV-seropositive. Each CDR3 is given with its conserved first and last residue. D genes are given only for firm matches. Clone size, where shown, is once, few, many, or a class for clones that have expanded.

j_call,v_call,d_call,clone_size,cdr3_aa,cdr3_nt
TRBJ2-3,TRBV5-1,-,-,CASSLADSPVMGQYF,TGCGCCAGCAGCCTCGCCGACAGTCCGGTGATGGGGCAGTATTTT
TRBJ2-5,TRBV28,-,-,CASSRLGLSQETQYF,TGTGCCAGCAGTCGCCTCGGACTGAGTCAAGAGACCCAGTACTTC
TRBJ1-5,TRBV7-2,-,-,CASSLSGLTNQPQHF,TGTGCCAGCAGCTTATCCGGACTGACCAATCAGCCCCAGCATTTT
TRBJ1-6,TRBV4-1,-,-,CASSQVGQAGGNSPLHF,TGCGCCAGCAGCCAAGTGGGGCAGGCCGGGGGGAATTCACCCCTCCACTTT
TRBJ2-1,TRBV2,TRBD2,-,CASSIPRGGGAYNEQFF,TGTGCCAGCAGTATTCCCCGAGGCGGGGGGGCCTACAATGAGCAGTTCTTC
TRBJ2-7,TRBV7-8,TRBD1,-,CASSLALTGTGGSYEQYF,TGTGCCAGCAGCTTAGCGTTAACCGGGACAGGGGGCTCCTACGAGCAGTACTTC
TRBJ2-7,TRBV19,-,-,CASSILPLGPGAYEQYF,TGTGCCAGTAGTATACTTCCGTTGGGGCCAGGGGCATACGAGCAGTACTTC
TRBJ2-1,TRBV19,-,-,CASSFSGGGYNEQFF,TGTGCCAGTAGTTTCAGCGGAGGAGGGTACAATGAGCAGTTCTTC
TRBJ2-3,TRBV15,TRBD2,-,CATSTRTSGADTQYF,TGTGCCACCAGCACCAGGACTAGCGGGGCAGATACGCAGTATTTT
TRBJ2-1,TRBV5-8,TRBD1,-,CASSWTGEWNEQFF,TGTGCCAGCAGCTGGACAGGGGAGTGGAATGAGCAGTTCTTC
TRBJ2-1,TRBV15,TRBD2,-,CATSRDILAGPHEQFF,TGTGCCACCAGCAGAGATATCCTAGCGGGGCCGCATGAGCAGTTCTTC
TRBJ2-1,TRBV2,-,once,CASSEDTHNEQFF,TGTGCCAGCAGTGAAGACACGCACAATGAGCAGTTCTTC
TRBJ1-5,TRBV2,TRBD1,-,CASSLQGSNQPQHF,TGTGCCAGCAGCCTACAGGGGAGCAATCAGCCCCAGCATTTT
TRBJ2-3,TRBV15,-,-,CATAHPTGRDTQYF,TGTGCCACCGCCCACCCGACAGGGAGGGATACGCAGTATTTT
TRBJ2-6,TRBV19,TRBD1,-,CATRRQGASGANVLTF,TGTGCCACCAGACGACAGGGGGCGTCTGGGGCCAACGTCCTGACTTTC
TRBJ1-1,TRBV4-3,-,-,CASSAVAGMAEAFF,TGCGCCAGCAGCGCAGTGGCGGGAATGGCTGAAGCTTTCTTT
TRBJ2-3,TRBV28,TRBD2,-,CASSFGLAGEDTQYF,TGTGCCAGCAGTTTCGGTCTAGCGGGGGAAGATACGCAGTATTTT
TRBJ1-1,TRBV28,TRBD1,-,CASSLDRVGADTEAFF,TGTGCCAGCAGCCTTGACAGGGTGGGGGCGGACACTGAAGCTTTCTTT
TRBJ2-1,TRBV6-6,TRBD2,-,CASTWGTSAFF,TGTGCCAGCACCTGGGGGACTAGCGCGTTCTTC
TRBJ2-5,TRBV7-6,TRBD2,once,CASSFKGSLAGGPVETQYF,TGTGCCAGCAGCTTCAAAGGGTCGCTAGCGGGAGGGCCTGTGGAGACCCAGTACTTC
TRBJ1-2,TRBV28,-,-,CASSSDLGGRIGYTF,TGTGCCAGCAGCTCCGATCTGGGGGGGAGGATTGGCTACACCTTC
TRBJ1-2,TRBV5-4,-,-,CASSPTGRGYRGYTF,TGTGCCAGCAGCCCTACAGGGAGGGGGTATCGAGGCTACACCTTC
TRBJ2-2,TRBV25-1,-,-,CASTPGAGITGELFF,TGTGCCAGCACCCCCGGGGCGGGAATAACCGGGGAGCTGTTTTTT
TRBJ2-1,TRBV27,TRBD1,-,CASSSGTGENEQFF,TGTGCCAGCAGTTCCGGGACAGGGGAAAATGAGCAGTTCTTC
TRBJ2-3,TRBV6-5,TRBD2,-,CASSPELAGVDTQYF,TGTGCCAGCAGTCCCGAACTAGCGGGAGTAGATACGCAGTATTTT
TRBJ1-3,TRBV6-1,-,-,CASSEMRRSGPGNTIYF,TGTGCCAGCAGTGAAATGCGGAGGAGTGGGCCTGGAAACACCATATATTTT
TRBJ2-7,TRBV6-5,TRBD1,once,CASRLQGGSSYEQYF,TGTGCCAGCAGATTACAGGGGGGAAGCTCCTACGAGCAGTACTTC
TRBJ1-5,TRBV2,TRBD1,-,CASSYPRDRRDSNQPQHF,TGTGCCAGCAGTTATCCTAGGGACAGGAGGGATAGCAATCAGCCCCAGCATTTT